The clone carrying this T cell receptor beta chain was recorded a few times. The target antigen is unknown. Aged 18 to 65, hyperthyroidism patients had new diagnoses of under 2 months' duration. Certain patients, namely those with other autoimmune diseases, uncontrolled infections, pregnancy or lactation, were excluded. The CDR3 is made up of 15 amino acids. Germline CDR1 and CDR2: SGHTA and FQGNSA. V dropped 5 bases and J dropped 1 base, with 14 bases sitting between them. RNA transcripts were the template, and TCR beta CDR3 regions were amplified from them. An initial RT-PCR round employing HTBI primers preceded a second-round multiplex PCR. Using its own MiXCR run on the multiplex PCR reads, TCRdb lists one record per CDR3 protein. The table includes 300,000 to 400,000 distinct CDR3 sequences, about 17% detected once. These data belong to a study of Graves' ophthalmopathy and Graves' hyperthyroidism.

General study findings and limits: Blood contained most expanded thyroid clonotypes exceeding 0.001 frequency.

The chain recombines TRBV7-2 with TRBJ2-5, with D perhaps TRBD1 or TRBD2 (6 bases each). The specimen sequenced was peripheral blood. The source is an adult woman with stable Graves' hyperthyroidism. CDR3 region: CASSQLGGGQETQYF. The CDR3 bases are TGTGCCAGCAGCCAATTGGGGGGCGGCCAAGAGACCCAGTACTTC. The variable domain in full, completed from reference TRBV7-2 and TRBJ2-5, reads GAGVSQSPSNKVTEKGKDVELRCDPISGHTALYWYRQSLGQGLEFLIYFQGNSAPDKSGLPSDRFSAERTGGSVSTLTIQRTQQEDSAVYLCASSQLGGGQETQYFGPGTRLLVL.